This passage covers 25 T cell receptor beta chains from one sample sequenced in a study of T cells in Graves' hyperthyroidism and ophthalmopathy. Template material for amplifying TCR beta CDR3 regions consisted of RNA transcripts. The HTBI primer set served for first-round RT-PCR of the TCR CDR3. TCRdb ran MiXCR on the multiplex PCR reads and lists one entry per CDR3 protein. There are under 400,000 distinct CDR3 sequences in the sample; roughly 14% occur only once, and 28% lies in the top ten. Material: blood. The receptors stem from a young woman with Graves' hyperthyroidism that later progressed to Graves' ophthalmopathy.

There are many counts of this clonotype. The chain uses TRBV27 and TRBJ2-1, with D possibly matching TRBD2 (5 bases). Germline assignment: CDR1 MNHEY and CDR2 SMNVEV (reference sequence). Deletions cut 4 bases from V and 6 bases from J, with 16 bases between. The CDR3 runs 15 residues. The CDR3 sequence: CASSYNNLAVNEQFF. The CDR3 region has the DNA TGTGCCAGCAGTTACAACAATCTAGCAGTCAATGAGCAGTTCTTC.

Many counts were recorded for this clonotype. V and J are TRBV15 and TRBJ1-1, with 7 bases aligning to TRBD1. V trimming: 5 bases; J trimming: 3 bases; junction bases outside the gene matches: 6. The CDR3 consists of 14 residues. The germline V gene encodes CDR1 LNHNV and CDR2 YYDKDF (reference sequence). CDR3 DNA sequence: TGTGCCACCAGCCTCAGGGGGAGAGACACTGAAGCTTTCTTT. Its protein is CATSLRGRDTEAFF.

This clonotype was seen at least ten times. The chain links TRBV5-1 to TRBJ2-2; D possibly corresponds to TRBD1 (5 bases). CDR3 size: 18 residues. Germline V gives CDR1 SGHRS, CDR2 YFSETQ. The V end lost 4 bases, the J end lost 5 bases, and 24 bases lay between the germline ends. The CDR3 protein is CASSTHKDILRLTGELFF. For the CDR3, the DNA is TGCGCCAGCAGCACCCACAAGGACATCCTCAGGCTGACCGGGGAGCTGTTTTTT.

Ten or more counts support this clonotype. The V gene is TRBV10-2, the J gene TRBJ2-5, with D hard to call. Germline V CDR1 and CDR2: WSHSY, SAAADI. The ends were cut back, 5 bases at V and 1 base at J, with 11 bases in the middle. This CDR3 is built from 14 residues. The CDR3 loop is CASSRNGIQETQYF. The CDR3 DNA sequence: TGCGCCAGCAGTCGAAACGGCATCCAAGAGACCCAGTACTTC.

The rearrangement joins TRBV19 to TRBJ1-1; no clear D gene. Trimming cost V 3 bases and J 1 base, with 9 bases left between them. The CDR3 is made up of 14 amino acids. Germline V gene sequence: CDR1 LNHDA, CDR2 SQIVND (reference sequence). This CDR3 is CASSIGPGNTEAFF. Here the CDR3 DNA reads TGTGCCAGTAGTATCGGACCTGGGAACACTGAAGCTTTCTTT.

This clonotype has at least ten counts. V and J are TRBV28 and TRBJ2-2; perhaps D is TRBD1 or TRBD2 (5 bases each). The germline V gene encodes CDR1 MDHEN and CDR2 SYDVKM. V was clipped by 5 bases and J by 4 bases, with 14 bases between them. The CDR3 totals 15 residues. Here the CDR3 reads CASSPAGTGTGELFF. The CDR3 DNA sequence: TGTGCCAGCAGTCCCGCAGGGACGGGCACCGGGGAGCTGTTTTTT.

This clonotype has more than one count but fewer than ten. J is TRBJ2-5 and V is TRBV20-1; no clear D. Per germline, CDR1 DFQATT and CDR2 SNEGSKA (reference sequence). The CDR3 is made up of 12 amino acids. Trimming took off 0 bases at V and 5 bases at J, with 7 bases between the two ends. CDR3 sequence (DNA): TGCAGTGCTAGAGATCTTCGGGAGACCCAGTACTTC. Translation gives CSARDLRETQYF.

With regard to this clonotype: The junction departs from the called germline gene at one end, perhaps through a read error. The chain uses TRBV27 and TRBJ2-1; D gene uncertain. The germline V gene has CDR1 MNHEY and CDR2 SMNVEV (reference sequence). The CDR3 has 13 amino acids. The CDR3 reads CASSERMSSEQLF. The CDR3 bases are TGTGCCAGCAGTGAGAGGATGAGCAGTGAGCAGCTCTTC.

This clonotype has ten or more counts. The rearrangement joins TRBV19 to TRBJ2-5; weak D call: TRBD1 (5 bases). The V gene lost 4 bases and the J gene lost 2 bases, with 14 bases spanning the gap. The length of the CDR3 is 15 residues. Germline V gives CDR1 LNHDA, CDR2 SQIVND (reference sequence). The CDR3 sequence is CASSTDGQGQETQYF. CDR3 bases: TGTGCCAGTAGTACCGACGGACAAGGTCAAGAGACCCAGTACTTC.

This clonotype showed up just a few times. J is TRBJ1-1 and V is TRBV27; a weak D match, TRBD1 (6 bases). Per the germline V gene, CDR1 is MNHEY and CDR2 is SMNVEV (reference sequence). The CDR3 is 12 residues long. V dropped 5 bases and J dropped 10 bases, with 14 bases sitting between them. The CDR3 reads CASSPHGGGAFF. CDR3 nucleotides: TGTGCCAGCAGTCCACATGGGGGCGGAGCTTTCTTT.

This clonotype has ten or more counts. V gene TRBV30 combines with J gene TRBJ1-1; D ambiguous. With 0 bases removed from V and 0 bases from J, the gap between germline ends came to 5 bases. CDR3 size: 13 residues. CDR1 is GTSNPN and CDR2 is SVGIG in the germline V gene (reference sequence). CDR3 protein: CAWSVSVNTEAFF. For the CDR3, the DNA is TGTGCCTGGAGTGTTTCTGTGAACACTGAAGCTTTCTTT.

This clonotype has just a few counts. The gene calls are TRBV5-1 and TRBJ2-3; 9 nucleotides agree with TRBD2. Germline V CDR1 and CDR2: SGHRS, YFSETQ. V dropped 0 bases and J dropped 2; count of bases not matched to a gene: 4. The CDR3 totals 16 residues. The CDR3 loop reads CASSLVASGNTDTQYF. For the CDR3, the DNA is TGCGCCAGCAGCTTGGTTGCTAGCGGGAACACAGATACGCAGTATTTT.

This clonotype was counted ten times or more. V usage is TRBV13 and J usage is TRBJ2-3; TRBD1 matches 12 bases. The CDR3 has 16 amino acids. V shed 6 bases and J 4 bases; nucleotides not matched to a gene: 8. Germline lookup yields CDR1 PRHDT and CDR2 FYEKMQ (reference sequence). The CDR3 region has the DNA TGTGCCAGCAGGGAGACCGGGACAGGGGGCCCAGATACGCAGTATTTT. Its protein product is CASRETGTGGPDTQYF.

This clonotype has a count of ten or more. For the CDR3, the DNA is TGTGCCAGCAGGACACAACAGGGAAATGAGCAGTTCTTC. Encoded protein: CASRTQQGNEQFF. This chain uses TRBV28 with TRBJ2-1; possibly TRBD1 for D (6 bases). The CDR3 consists of 13 residues. The V end was cut by 6 bases, the J end by 7 bases, with 13 bases between. In germline, CDR1 is MDHEN, CDR2 SYDVKM.

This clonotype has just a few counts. CDR3 DNA sequence: TGTGCCAGCAGCCAGTGGGGACCCTACAACACTGAAGCTTTCTTT. This translates into CASSQWGPYNTEAFF. V and J are TRBV6-2 or TRBV6-3 and TRBJ1-1; D perhaps matches TRBD1 (5 bases). Trimming cost V 6 bases and J 2 bases, with 16 bases left between them. Germline lookup yields CDR1 MNHEY and CDR2 SVGEGT. CDR3 length equals 15 residues.

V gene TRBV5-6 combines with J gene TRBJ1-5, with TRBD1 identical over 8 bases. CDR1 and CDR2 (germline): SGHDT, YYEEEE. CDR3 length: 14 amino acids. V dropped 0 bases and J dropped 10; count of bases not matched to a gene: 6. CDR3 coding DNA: TGTGCCAGCAGCTTGGACAGGGGGGGAGGTCCCCAGCATTTT. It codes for CASSLDRGGGPQHF.

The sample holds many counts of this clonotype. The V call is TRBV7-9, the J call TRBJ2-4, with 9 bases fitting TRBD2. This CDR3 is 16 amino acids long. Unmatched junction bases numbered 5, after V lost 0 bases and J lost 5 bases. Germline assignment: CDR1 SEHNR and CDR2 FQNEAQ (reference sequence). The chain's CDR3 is CASSLAILAGENIQYF. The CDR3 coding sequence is TGTGCCAGCAGCTTAGCTATACTAGCGGGCGAAAACATTCAGTACTTC.

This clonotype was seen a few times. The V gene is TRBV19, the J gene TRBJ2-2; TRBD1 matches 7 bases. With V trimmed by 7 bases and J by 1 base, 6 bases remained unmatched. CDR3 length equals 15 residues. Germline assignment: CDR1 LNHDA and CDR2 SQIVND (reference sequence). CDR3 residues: CASTYGQVNTGELFF. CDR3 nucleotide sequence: TGTGCCAGTACATACGGACAGGTGAACACCGGGGAGCTGTTTTTT.

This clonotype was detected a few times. The CDR3 DNA is TGTGCCAGCAGCTCGGACAAGGACAGGGGATCTGGCTACACCTTC. This translates into CASSSDKDRGSGYTF. This chain connects TRBV5-4 to TRBJ1-2, with 9 bases identical to TRBD1. Germline V gives CDR1 SGHNT, CDR2 YYREEE (reference sequence). The CDR3 has 15 residues. The trim removed 3 bases at V and 7 bases at J, leaving 10 bases unmatched.

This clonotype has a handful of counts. The CDR3 protein is CASETALGVGGNYEQYF. The CDR3 region has the DNA TGTGCCAGCGAAACGGCATTAGGCGTGGGGGGCAACTACGAGCAGTACTTC. This sequence joins TRBV7-9 and TRBJ2-7; the D call may be TRBD1 or TRBD2 (6 bases each). Trimming cost V 8 bases and J 3 bases, with 26 bases left between them. Germline lookup yields CDR1 SEHNR and CDR2 FQNEAQ (reference sequence). CDR3 length: 17 residues.

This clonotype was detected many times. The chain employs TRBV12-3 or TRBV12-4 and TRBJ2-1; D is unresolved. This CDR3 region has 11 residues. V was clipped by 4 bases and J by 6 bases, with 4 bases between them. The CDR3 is CASSYGNEQFF. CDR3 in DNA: TGTGCCAGCAGTTACGGCAATGAGCAGTTCTTC.

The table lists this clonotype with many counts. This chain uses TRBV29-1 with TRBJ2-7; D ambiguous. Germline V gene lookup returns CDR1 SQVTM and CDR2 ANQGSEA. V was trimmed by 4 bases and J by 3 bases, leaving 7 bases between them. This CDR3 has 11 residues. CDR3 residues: CSVGGGYEQYF. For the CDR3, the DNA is TGCAGCGTTGGAGGCGGCTACGAGCAGTACTTC.

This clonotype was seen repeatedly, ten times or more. The CDR3 DNA follows: TGTGCCAGCAGCTTGAGCGCCCGGGGGTATGGCTACACCTTC. Its protein product is CASSLSARGYGYTF. The rearrangement uses TRBV5-6 and TRBJ1-2; possibly TRBD1 for D (5 bases). V was trimmed by 1 base and J by 5 bases, leaving 12 bases between them. CDR1 is SGHDT, CDR2 YYEEEE, per germline. This CDR3 has 14 amino acids. The whole variable domain, remainder taken from reference TRBV5-6 and TRBJ1-2, is DAGVTQSPTHLIKTRGQQVTLRCSPKSGHDTVSWYQQALGQGPQFIFQYYEEEERQRGNFPDRFSGHQFPNYSSELNVNALLLGDSALYLCASSLSARGYGYTFGSGTRLTVV.

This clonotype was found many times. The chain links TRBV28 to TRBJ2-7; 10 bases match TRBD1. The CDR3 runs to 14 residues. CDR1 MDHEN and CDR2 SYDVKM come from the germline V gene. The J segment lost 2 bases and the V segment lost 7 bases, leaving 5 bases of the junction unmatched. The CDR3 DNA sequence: TGTGCCAGCACCGCGGGGACAGGGGCCTACGAGCAGTACTTC. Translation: CASTAGTGAYEQYF.

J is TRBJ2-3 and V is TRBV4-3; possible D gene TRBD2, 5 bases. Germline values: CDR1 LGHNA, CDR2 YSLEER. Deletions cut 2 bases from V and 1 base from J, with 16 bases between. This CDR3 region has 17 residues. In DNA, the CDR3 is TGCGCCAGCAGCCAAACCCCGACTAAGCCTGGCACAGATACGCAGTATTTT. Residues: CASSQTPTKPGTDTQYF.